The rows below give T cell receptor beta chains drawn from one sample of a study of T cells in localized non-small cell lung cancer. Measured with immunoSEQ multiplex PCR; TCRdb has only the in-frame clones, and not every one. The sample has fewer than 3,000 clones, more than 25% seen once. This specimen consisted of lung tumor tissue, obtained before any cancer treatment. The source of these receptors is a woman aged 35-70 years with stage I lung adenocarcinoma. Both conserved end residues are part of each CDR3. A D gene is named only where the DNA matches it firmly. Rows give clone size only sometimes, using once, few, many, or a class for an expanded clone.

CDR3: CASSFRWDLKNIQYF; DNA: TGTGCCAGCAGCTTTAGATGGGACTTAAAAAACATTCAGTACTTC; V: TRBV11-3; size: -; D: -; J: TRBJ2-4
CDR3: CSVIILSGANVLTF; DNA: TGCAGCGTCATAATTCTCTCTGGGGCCAACGTCCTGACTTTC; V: TRBV29-1; size: few; D: -; J: TRBJ2-6
CDR3: CSVAGSVHEQFF; DNA: TGCAGCGTTGCCGGGAGCGTCCATGAGCAGTTCTTC; V: TRBV29-1; size: -; D: -; J: TRBJ2-1
CDR3: CASSSTLALSYNEQFF; DNA: TGCGCCAGCAGCAGTACTCTAGCGCTTTCCTACAATGAGCAGTTCTTC; V: TRBV5-1; size: -; D: -; J: TRBJ2-1
CDR3: CASSPQGARGGELFF; DNA: TGTGCCAGCAGCCCCCAGGGGGCAAGAGGCGGGGAGCTGTTTTTT; V: TRBV11-3; size: few; D: TRBD1; J: TRBJ2-2
CDR3: CASSCRLVGVSYEQYF; DNA: TGTGCCAGCAGCTGCCGGTTGGTCGGGGTTTCGTACGAGCAGTACTTC; V: TRBV11-3; size: few; D: -; J: TRBJ2-7
CDR3: CASRRAGNVMEQYF; DNA: TGTGCCAGCAGGAGGGCAGGGAACGTCATGGAGCAGTACTTC; V: TRBV6-8; size: few; D: -; J: TRBJ2-7
CDR3: CASSYSDPGRRSLYEQYF; DNA: TGTGCCAGCAGTTACTCGGACCCAGGGCGGCGAAGCTTATACGAGCAGTACTTC; V: TRBV6-8; size: few; D: -; J: TRBJ2-7
CDR3: CASSLLGQLNTEAFF; DNA: TGTGCCAGCAGCCTCCTGGGACAGTTGAACACTGAAGCTTTCTTT; V: TRBV11-3; size: few; D: TRBD1; J: TRBJ1-1
CDR3: CASSLEPGVVYNEQFF; DNA: TGCGCCAGCAGCTTGGAACCGGGAGTTGTATACAATGAGCAGTTCTTC; V: TRBV5-1; size: -; D: -; J: TRBJ2-1
CDR3: CASSLSGTGRNQPQHF; DNA: TGTGCCAGCAGCTTAAGCGGGACAGGCAGGAATCAGCCCCAGCATTTT; V: TRBV11-3; size: -; D: TRBD1; J: TRBJ1-5
CDR3: CASSPGGGADTQYF; DNA: TGTGCCAGCAGCCCAGGGGGAGGAGCAGATACGCAGTATTTT; V: TRBV11-3; size: few; D: -; J: TRBJ2-3
CDR3: CASSIQGRGNQPQHF; DNA: TGTGCCAGTAGTATACAGGGGAGGGGCAATCAGCCCCAGCATTTT; V: TRBV19; size: -; D: -; J: TRBJ1-5
CDR3: CASSPLGTGESRLQPQHF; DNA: TGTGCCAGCAGCCCACTCGGGACAGGGGAATCAAGGCTACAGCCCCAGCATTTT; V: TRBV6-8; size: -; D: TRBD1; J: TRBJ1-5
CDR3: CASSLRAGDYGYTF; DNA: TGTGCCAGCAGCCTCCGTGCAGGAGATTATGGCTACACCTTC; V: TRBV11-3; size: -; D: -; J: TRBJ1-2
CDR3: CASSPGGTYNNEQFF; DNA: TGTGCCAGCAGCCCAGGGGGAACATACAACAATGAGCAGTTCTTC; V: TRBV11-3; size: -; D: TRBD1; J: TRBJ2-1
CDR3: CASSRQGAFHEQYF; DNA: TGTGCCAGTAGTAGACAGGGGGCTTTTCACGAGCAGTACTTC; V: TRBV19; size: -; D: TRBD1; J: TRBJ2-7
CDR3: CASSQGGNARDLEQYF; DNA: TGTGCCAGCAGCCAAGGGGGGAACGCGCGGGACCTCGAGCAGTACTTC; V: TRBV11-3; size: medium-sized; D: -; J: TRBJ2-7
CDR3: CATKTTRKLLTGELFF; DNA: TGTGCCACCAAGACGACCAGAAAGCTGTTAACCGGGGAGCTGTTTTTT; V: TRBV18; size: -; D: -; J: TRBJ2-2
CDR3: CASGLGRPRGGQPQHF; DNA: TGTGCCAGCGGCTTGGGGCGACCTCGGGGAGGGCAGCCCCAGCATTTT; V: TRBV12-5; size: -; D: -; J: TRBJ1-5